The 23 T cell receptor beta chains given below trace back to one sample, sequenced in a study of CD8 T cells in Susac syndrome. Reverse transcription used about 0.45 to 1 ug RNA and random hexamers. One entry per CDR3 protein, called by TCRdb with MiXCR from the immunoSEQ multiplex PCR reads. The sample shows about 90,000 distinct CDR3 sequences, approximately 96% of them seen only once. Sequenced: CD8+ T cells from PBMCs. These receptors all come from a human donor with Susac syndrome.

CDR3 amino acids: CASRTQGLETQYF. The CDR3 bases are TGTGCCAGCAGAACACAGGGTTTGGAGACCCAGTACTTC. The chain couples TRBV3-1 to TRBJ2-5; TRBD1 might be the D (6 bases). The germline V and J ends were trimmed by 6 bases and 5 bases, with 13 bases remaining between them. CDR1 and CDR2 (germline): LGHDT, YNNKEL (reference sequence). This CDR3 spans 13 amino acids.

The V call is TRBV5-4, the J call TRBJ1-1; D may be TRBD1 (5 bases). The ends were cut back, 4 bases at V and 2 bases at J, with 9 bases in the middle. The CDR3 is 13 residues long. Germline lookup yields CDR1 SGHNT and CDR2 YYREEE (reference sequence). CDR3 bases: TGTGCCAGCAGCCCCGACAGTAACACTGAAGCTTTCTTT. Its protein product is CASSPDSNTEAFF.

The chain couples TRBV12-3 or TRBV12-4 to TRBJ2-1; 10 positions agree with TRBD2. The V gene end was trimmed by 8 bases and the J gene end by 2 bases; junction bases not matched to a gene: 9. This CDR3 is 16 amino acids long. The CDR3 loop is CASEFSGGRTYNEQFF. DNA of the CDR3: TGTGCCAGCGAATTTAGCGGGGGGAGGACCTACAATGAGCAGTTCTTC.

The rearrangement joins TRBV3-1 to TRBJ2-1; either TRBD1 or TRBD2 may supply D (5 bases each). Per germline, CDR1 LGHDT and CDR2 YNNKEL (reference sequence). V dropped 4 bases and J dropped 6 bases, with 13 bases sitting between them. The CDR3 spans 14 residues. In nucleotides, the CDR3 is TGTGCCAGCAGCCGGGACCGGGGTAGCAATGAGCAGTTCTTC. This encodes CASSRDRGSNEQFF.

The rearrangement joins TRBV20-1 to TRBJ1-1; 7 nucleotides agree with TRBD1. This CDR3 is built from 13 residues. Trimming took 5 bases from V and 10 from J; bases not matched to a gene: 13. The germline CDR1 and CDR2 sequences are DFQATT and SNEGSKA (reference sequence). CDR3 loop: CSAWDSVGRGAFF. In nucleotides, the CDR3 is TGCAGTGCTTGGGACAGCGTGGGTCGGGGAGCTTTCTTT.

The chain links TRBV4-3 to TRBJ1-1; D unclear. Trimming took off 0 bases at V and 0 bases at J, with 11 bases between the two ends. Per germline, CDR1 LGHNA and CDR2 YSLEER. The CDR3 sequence is 16 residues long. CDR3 sequence: CASSQDGRRLNTEAFF. The CDR3 DNA is TGCGCCAGCAGCCAAGATGGTCGGCGGCTGAACACTGAAGCTTTCTTT.

The rearrangement uses TRBV2 and TRBJ1-2; 7 bases line up with TRBD1. Germline CDR1 and CDR2: SNHLY and FYNNEI. The CDR3 extends over 13 amino acids. Germline trimming cut 4 bases from V and 3 bases from J; bases unmatched to any gene: 2. The CDR3 region is CASSAGTDYGYTF. The CDR3 coding sequence is TGTGCCAGCAGTGCCGGGACAGACTATGGCTACACCTTC.

The V call is TRBV4-2, the J call TRBJ2-1; D could derive from TRBD1 or TRBD2 (6 bases each). This CDR3 is built from 18 residues. V dropped 0 bases and J dropped 1 base, with 16 bases sitting between them. CDR1 is LGHNA and CDR2 is YNFKEQ in the germline V gene. CDR3 bases: TGTGCCAGCAGCCAAGATTTAGTGGGGGGCGGTTCCTACAATGAGCAGTTCTTC. Translated, it gives CASSQDLVGGGSYNEQFF.

This chain links TRBV20-1 with TRBJ2-1; 11 nucleotides match TRBD2. The length of the CDR3 is 15 residues. Germline V gene lookup returns CDR1 DFQATT and CDR2 SNEGSKA (reference sequence). After removal of 5 bases from V and 5 bases from J, the junction contained 8 bases not matched to a gene. CDR3 sequence reads: CSAASGGSPDNEQFF. The CDR3 DNA is TGCAGTGCTGCTAGCGGGGGGTCGCCTGACAATGAGCAGTTCTTC.

A remark on this clonotype: One end of the junction fails to match germline, which may point to a read error. The chain links TRBV7-9 to TRBJ1-2, with 7 bases matching TRBD1. This CDR3 is 15 amino acids long. Germline V gives CDR1 SEHNR, CDR2 FQNEAQ (reference sequence). CDR3 coding DNA: TGTGCCAGCAGCACCGGGACAGATCGGACCTATGGTTACACCTTC. Its protein product is CASSTGTDRTYGYTF.

This sequence joins TRBV7-9 and TRBJ2-7; TRBD1 aligns across 8 bases. In germline, CDR1 is SEHNR, CDR2 FQNEAQ (reference sequence). V shed 5 bases and J 5 bases; nucleotides not matched to a gene: 14. The CDR3 sequence is 16 residues long. The CDR3 region has the DNA TGTGCCAGCAGCCAAACGGCAGGGGGCGTTTTCCACGAGCAGTACTTC. Protein sequence: CASSQTAGGVFHEQYF.

This chain connects TRBV24-1 to TRBJ1-2, with 10 bases that match TRBD1. V was pared by 4 bases and J by 10 bases, with 8 bases of the junction left unmatched. The CDR3 totals 14 residues. Germline loops: CDR1 KGHDR, CDR2 SFDVKD. The CDR3 is CATSDSGTGVVYTF. DNA of the CDR3: TGTGCCACCAGTGACTCCGGGACAGGGGTTGTCTACACCTTC.

This chain joins TRBV13 and TRBJ2-7; 8 bases match TRBD1. V shed 6 bases, J shed 5 bases, and the junction held 6 bases outside the gene matches. Germline CDR1 reads PRHDT; CDR2 reads FYEKMQ (reference sequence). The CDR3 covers 13 residues. CDR3 sequence: CASSRTGSHEQYF. Written as DNA, the CDR3 is TGTGCCAGCAGTCGGACAGGGTCCCACGAGCAGTACTTC.

This CDR3 reads CASAERGRGGYTF. In nucleotides, the CDR3 is TGTGCCAGCGCGGAAAGGGGGCGCGGCGGCTACACCTTC. The chain combines TRBV12-3 or TRBV12-4 with TRBJ1-2; 7 bases match TRBD1. This CDR3 contains 13 residues. With V trimmed by 8 bases and J by 8 bases, 11 bases remained unmatched.

The chain recombines TRBV9 with TRBJ2-1, with TRBD2 matching 8 bases. Germline V gene lookup returns CDR1 SGDLS and CDR2 YYNGEE. The CDR3 has 16 amino acids. J was trimmed by 5 bases and V by 0 bases; bases with no gene match: 7. The DNA for the CDR3 is TGTGCCAGCAGCGTAGGGGGCCGGCGGGGGGACAATGAGCAGTTCTTC. It is translated as CASSVGGRRGDNEQFF.

The chain employs TRBV20-1 and TRBJ2-2; D gene uncertain. Trimming took 0 bases from V and 5 from J, leaving 10 bases between them. CDR3 size: 14 residues. Germline CDR1 and CDR2: DFQATT and SNEGSKA (reference sequence). The CDR3 DNA reads TGCAGTGCTAGAGATCCTAGGGTTACCGGGGAGCTGTTTTTT. Protein product: CSARDPRVTGELFF.

The gene calls are TRBV11-1 and TRBJ1-4; TRBD1 aligns across 10 bases. There are 18 residues in the CDR3. Germline trimming cut 5 bases from V and 3 bases from J; bases unmatched to any gene: 12. Germline values: CDR1 SGHAT, CDR2 FQDESV (reference sequence). CDR3 loop: CASSPGQGTLGANEKLFF. In DNA, the CDR3 is TGTGCCAGCAGCCCGGGACAGGGGACCCTGGGGGCTAATGAAAAACTGTTTTTT.

J is TRBJ2-1 and V is TRBV3-1; 7 positions match TRBD2. This CDR3 has 15 amino acids. V gave up 4 bases and J gave up 7 bases; unmatched junction bases: 10. Germline-derived CDR1 and CDR2 are LGHDT and YNNKEL (reference sequence). The CDR3 sequence is CASSPTTQAGNEQFF. In nucleotides, the CDR3 is TGTGCCAGCAGCCCAACTACCCAAGCGGGGAATGAGCAGTTCTTC.

V is TRBV18 and J is TRBJ2-3, with D maybe TRBD2 (6 bases). V dropped 0 bases and J dropped 1 base, with 8 bases sitting between them. CDR3 length equals 15 residues. Germline V gene lookup returns CDR1 KGHSH and CDR2 LQKENI. The CDR3 bases are TGTGCCAGCTCACCACCGTCGGGGGGCACAGATACGCAGTATTTT. As protein: CASSPPSGGTDTQYF.

Here the CDR3 reads CASSLEFGVNQAFF. The CDR3 DNA reads TGTGCCAGCAGCTTGGAGTTCGGGGTAAACCAAGCTTTCTTT. The chain couples TRBV5-6 to TRBJ1-1; D is uncertain. Germline loops: CDR1 SGHDT, CDR2 YYEEEE. With 0 bases removed from V and 9 bases from J, the gap between germline ends came to 15 bases. This CDR3 is built from 14 residues.

The count of this clonotype is one. J is TRBJ2-2 and V is TRBV28, with 9 nucleotides matching TRBD1. The germline V gene encodes CDR1 MDHEN and CDR2 SYDVKM. With 7 bases clipped from V and 7 bases from J, the junction kept 7 bases outside the gene matches. The CDR3 covers 14 residues. DNA of the CDR3: TGTGCCAGCATCCGGGACAGGGAGAGCGGGGAGCTGTTTTTT. It yields the protein CASIRDRESGELFF.

This chain links TRBV25-1 with TRBJ1-2; tentatively, D is TRBD1 (5 bases). Germline V lookup: CDR1 MGHDK, CDR2 SYGVNS. Between the trimmed V and J ends, which lost 3 bases and 7 bases, there was a span of 15 bases. This CDR3 has 14 amino acids. The CDR3 sequence: CASSDRVGSPGYTF. DNA of the CDR3: TGTGCCAGCAGTGACAGGGTTGGTAGTCCTGGCTACACCTTC.

The chain carries TRBV30 and TRBJ2-3; 8 nucleotides match TRBD1. This CDR3 has 13 residues. Looked up from germline, CDR1 is GTSNPN and CDR2 is SVGIG (reference sequence). The V gene end was trimmed by 5 bases and the J gene end by 1 base; junction bases not matched to a gene: 2. The CDR3 DNA sequence: TGTGCCTGGGGACAGGGTGGCACAGATACGCAGTATTTT. Protein product: CAWGQGGTDTQYF.